The 2 T cell receptor beta chains presented below share a single source sample, sequenced in a study of shared clonotypes between healthy human individuals. Clones were sequenced by immunoSEQ multiplex PCR, and TCRdb holds only the in-frame ones, with some missing. The sample records about 2 million clones, about 94% being singletons. Terminally differentiated effector memory CD45RA+ cells were left out of the naive CD8 fraction, which was CD45RO-negative and positively selected for CCR7. Sample: naive CD8+ T cells sorted from blood. These receptors originate from a man between 18 and 35 years old in good health.

The rearrangement joins TRBV4-1 to TRBJ2-3; TRBD2 aligns across 7 bases. CDR3 size: 16 residues. CDR1 is MGHRA and CDR2 is YSYEKL in the germline V gene. The junction had 8 bases not matched to a gene; V was cut back by 0 bases and J by 5 bases. The CDR3, as DNA: TGCGCCAGCAGCCAAGATCTGGGGGGGAAGGGAGATACGCAGTATTTT. Protein: CASSQDLGGKGDTQYF.

The rearrangement links TRBV18 to TRBJ2-3, with D hard to call. Germline loops: CDR1 KGHSH, CDR2 LQKENI. This CDR3 region has 14 residues. Trimming took off 2 bases at V and 0 bases at J, with 6 bases between the two ends. The CDR3 coding sequence is TGTGCCAGCTCACCATCAGCGAGCACAGATACGCAGTATTTT. It codes for CASSPSASTDTQYF.